The TCR beta chain described here comes from a study of blood T cell repertoires in COVID-19. For the study at large: Specimens from acute and convalescent COVID-19 originated in the United States, Italy and Spain.

The CDR3 extends over 18 amino acids. The V gene's germline CDR1 is LNHDA and CDR2 SQIVND (reference sequence). V was cut by 7 bases and J by 8 bases, with 27 bases left in between. Original data processing: Estimated nucleated cell counts came from reference gene primer amplification. Sequencing used immunoSEQ multiplex PCR; TCRdb keeps in-frame clones, though not all of them. V, J and clone size are taken as reported in that table, and D and trimming were inferred from the DNA itself. This table has some 240,000 clones, around 90% appearing once. This clonotype was sampled from a man in his sixties with COVID-19, enrolled during active disease. This rearrangement joins TRBV19 to TRBJ1-6; tentatively, D is TRBD1 (6 bases). The sequencing input was peripheral blood. CDR3 sequence (DNA): TGTGCCAGTACCTATGGTGGGCTAGGGACACCCGGGGATTCACCCCTCCACTTT. The encoded protein is CASTYGGLGTPGDSPLHF.